This TCR beta chain was captured in a study of Tregs in tolerant kidney transplant recipients. Unstimulated regulatory T cells (CD4+CD25+CD127-), CD4+CD25- non-regulatory cells, CD4 and CD8 cells were FACS-sorted from thawed PBMCs. Germline V gene lookup returns CDR1 SGHRS and CDR2 YFSETQ. The V end was cut by 0 bases, the J end by 3 bases, with 10 bases between. CDR3 length: 14 amino acids. Libraries were prepared by immunoSEQ multiplex PCR; TCRdb keeps only in-frame clonotypes and omits some of them. The table includes tens of thousands of clones, less than 90% detected once. The sequence was obtained from a human donor in good health. The material sequenced was CD4+ T cells from blood. J is TRBJ2-7 and V is TRBV5-1, with a possible D match to TRBD1 (5 bases). The CDR3 region is CASSLVGEIYEQYF. CDR3 bases: TGCGCCAGCAGCTTGGTAGGGGAAATCTACGAGCAGTACTTC. The variable domain in full, with the rest retrieved from reference TRBV5-1 and TRBJ2-7, is KAGVTQTPRYLIKTRGQQVTLSCSPISGHRSVSWYQQTPGQGLQFLFEYFSETQRNKGNFPGRFSGRQFSNSRSEMNVSTLELGDSALYLCASSLVGEIYEQYFGPGTRLTVT.